This T cell receptor (beta chain) was recovered during a study of blood T cell repertoires in COVID-19. For the study at large: Acute and convalescent COVID-19 specimens originated in the United States, Italy and Spain. The cDNA or gDNA used as material had been derived from T cells, B-cell-depleted T cells, or PBMCs.

Authors' methods: Reference gene primers were amplified, and this amplification served to estimate nucleated cell counts. TCRdb's copy holds only in-frame clones and misses some; the assay was immunoSEQ multiplex PCR. V, J and clone size reflect that table, while D and trimming were determined from the DNA. Of 75,000 to 80,000 clones listed, about 90% are singletons. V lost 3 bases and J lost 9; bases outside the gene matches: 14. CDR3 length: 19 residues. Germline values: CDR1 LGHDT, CDR2 YNNKEL (reference sequence). The sequencing input was peripheral blood. This chain joins TRBV3-1 (or the pseudogene TRBV3-2) and TRBJ2-1; 16 bases are shared with TRBD2. This TCR came from a human donor in a cohort sampled during active COVID-19. The CDR3 coding sequence is TGTGCCAGCAGCCACCTTGCTCCTGGGACTAGCGGGGGGGCCGCTGAGCAGTTCTTC. This gives the protein CASSHLAPGTSGGAAEQFF.